The 17 T cell receptor beta chains below come from one sample, sequenced in a study of blood T cells in healthy people across ages. Alongside a J-beta primer mix, a sample-barcoded 5' primer served in a second PCR lasting roughly 7 to 11 cycles. TCRdb re-called the 5' RACE reads through MiXCR, storing one row per CDR3 protein. Of 780,000 or so distinct CDR3 sequences listed, 56% are singletons. Sequenced sample: blood. All receptors derive from a man aged 40-49 years in good health.

The chain employs TRBV7-2 and TRBJ2-1, with TRBD2 identical over 15 bases. Germline trimming cut 5 bases from V and 9 bases from J; bases unmatched to any gene: 8. The CDR3 sequence is 16 residues long. CDR1 and CDR2 (germline): SGHTA, FQGNSA. This chain's CDR3 is CASSGGTSGRFFEQFF. In nucleotides, the CDR3 is TGTGCCAGCAGCGGGGGGACTAGCGGGAGGTTTTTTGAGCAGTTCTTC.

The chain carries TRBV20-1 and TRBJ2-3; no clear D. CDR1 and CDR2 (germline): DFQATT, SNEGSKA (reference sequence). This CDR3 contains 13 residues. The V gene lost 0 bases and the J gene lost 1 base, with 5 bases spanning the gap. The CDR3 DNA is TGCAGTGCTAGAGATTTTGGCACAGATACGCAGTATTTT. Amino acids: CSARDFGTDTQYF.

CDR3 residues: CATSDISDTEAFF. CDR3 nucleotides: TGTGCCACCAGCGACATCAGCGACACTGAAGCTTTCTTT. The rearrangement uses TRBV24-1 and TRBJ1-1, with D unclear. Trimming took 7 bases from V and 3 from J, leaving 11 bases between them. Per germline, CDR1 KGHDR and CDR2 SFDVKD. This CDR3 region has 13 residues.

This chain uses TRBV28 with TRBJ2-5, with TRBD1 matching 10 bases. Matching the DNA end better, TRBJ2-7 makes the J call doubtful. The CDR3 is 15 residues long. Germline CDR1 reads MDHEN; CDR2 reads SYDVKM. CDR3 in amino acids: CASRDRDRGSYEQYF. The CDR3 DNA sequence: TGTGCCAGCAGAGACCGGGACAGGGGTTCCTACGAGCAGTACTTC.

The rearrangement links TRBV27 to TRBJ1-6, with 7 bases identical to TRBD1. CDR1 MNHEY and CDR2 SMNVEV come from the germline V gene (reference sequence). There are 14 residues in the CDR3. J gave up 8 bases and V 4 bases, and 5 bases lay outside the gene matches. The CDR3 region has the DNA TGTGCCAGCAGTTCGACAGGGTCGGATTCACCCCTCCACTTT. This translates into CASSSTGSDSPLHF.

J is TRBJ2-7 and V is TRBV29-1; D tentatively fits TRBD1 or TRBD2 (5 bases each). There are 16 residues in the CDR3. Deletions cut 4 bases from V and 1 base from J, with 20 bases between. The germline CDR1 and CDR2 sequences are SQVTM and ANQGSEA. The CDR3, as DNA: TGCAGCGTTGTTGGGGGTCGGCAGGGACGGTCCTACGAGCAGTACTTC. Encoded protein: CSVVGGRQGRSYEQYF.

The chain employs TRBV9 and TRBJ2-7; 9 bases fit TRBD1. The better agreement between TRBJ2-5 and the DNA end casts doubt on the J call. Germline V gives CDR1 SGDLS, CDR2 YYNGEE. This CDR3 is 15 amino acids long. The CDR3 DNA reads as TGTGCCAGCAGCGTAGCGGACAGGGGATTGGAGACCCAGTACTTC. Translating it yields CASSVADRGLETQYF.

The genes are TRBV9 and TRBJ2-3; maybe TRBD1 (5 bases). The CDR3 totals 15 residues. Germline values: CDR1 SGDLS, CDR2 YYNGEE. Trimming pared 4 bases from V and 3 bases from J, leaving 15 bases between. The CDR3 DNA follows: TGTGCCAGCAGCTACTATACAGGTGAAACAGATACGCAGTATTTT. Translated: CASSYYTGETDTQYF.

This rearrangement joins TRBV7-9 to TRBJ2-5; D unresolved. Germline V gene sequence: CDR1 SEHNR, CDR2 FQNEAQ (reference sequence). The V gene lost 8 bases and the J gene lost 0 bases, with 13 bases spanning the gap. The CDR3 length is 14 residues. CDR3 DNA: TGTGCCAGCGGGCAGGCGACGTACCAAGAGACCCAGTACTTC. It codes for CASGQATYQETQYF.

This clonotype was seen more than once but under ten times. The chain links TRBV12-5 to TRBJ2-7, with 7 positions matching TRBD2. Germline V gene sequence: CDR1 LGHNT, CDR2 FRNRAP. With 9 bases clipped from V and 6 bases from J, the junction kept 17 bases outside the gene matches. The CDR3 runs 15 residues. This CDR3 reads CASGREPASGLEQYF. The CDR3 DNA reads TGTGCTAGCGGGCGGGAGCCCGCATCGGGACTCGAGCAGTACTTC.

The rearrangement links TRBV7-2 to TRBJ1-4; no definite D call. The ends were cut back, 1 base at V and 8 bases at J, with 17 bases in the middle. Germline values: CDR1 SGHTA, CDR2 FQGNSA. The CDR3 totals 16 residues. The CDR3 loop reads CASSLVMVSNGEKLFF. In DNA form, the CDR3 reads TGTGCCAGCAGCTTAGTGATGGTCAGCAACGGGGAAAAACTGTTTTTT.

CDR3 sequence (DNA): TGTGCCAGCAGCCAAGAAAGGCTTACGACTACCCAGAGCACAGATACGCAGTATTTT. The encoded protein is CASSQERLTTTQSTDTQYF. The chain couples TRBV4-2 to TRBJ2-3; possibly TRBD2 for D (5 bases). V was trimmed by 0 bases and J by 0 bases, leaving 19 bases between them. The CDR3 totals 19 residues. Germline loops: CDR1 LGHNA, CDR2 YNFKEQ.

This chain links TRBV20-1 with TRBJ2-4, with D maybe TRBD1 (6 bases). V was cut by 4 bases and J by 0 bases, with 22 bases left in between. The CDR3 loop spans 18 amino acids. Germline lookup yields CDR1 DFQATT and CDR2 SNEGSKA (reference sequence). The CDR3 spells CSATVGTYGKLAKNIQYF. The CDR3 nucleotides read TGCAGTGCTACCGTCGGGACATATGGGAAACTAGCCAAAAACATTCAGTACTTC.

This clonotype appeared many times. The rearrangement uses TRBV5-1 and TRBJ1-2; 7 bases are a match to TRBD1. V was clipped by 4 bases and J by 10 bases; unmatched bases: 13. CDR1 and CDR2 from the germline V gene are SGHRS and YFSETQ. The length of the CDR3 is 14 residues. The CDR3: CASSATQGRPLYTF. CDR3 coding DNA: TGCGCCAGCAGCGCCACACAGGGGCGGCCCCTCTACACCTTC.

The CDR3 bases are TGTGCCAGCATTGAAAACGTGAGCTCCTACGAGCAGTACTTC. The encoded protein is CASIENVSSYEQYF. The rearrangement links TRBV28 to TRBJ2-7; D is unresolved. CDR1 is MDHEN and CDR2 is SYDVKM in the germline V gene. The CDR3 is 14 amino acids. V was clipped by 7 bases and J by 0 bases, with 13 bases between them.

This clonotype was seen once. With a much larger clone just one base away, this may be a read error. The chain recombines TRBV19 with TRBJ2-4; 7 bases align to TRBD1. Germline V lookup: CDR1 LNHDA, CDR2 SQIVND (reference sequence). The CDR3 has 17 amino acids. CDR3 DNA: TGTGCCAGTAGTATAGCGGGACAGCGGTTAGCCAAAAACATTCAGCACTTC. This codes for CASSIAGQRLAKNIQHF.

The chain carries TRBV28 and TRBJ1-6; D not certain. V was cut by 5 bases and J by 9 bases, with 14 bases left in between. CDR1 and CDR2 (germline): MDHEN, SYDVKM. CDR3 length: 14 residues. This chain's CDR3 is CASSNRNGVSPLHF. The CDR3 region has the DNA TGTGCCAGCAGTAACCGTAATGGAGTTTCACCCCTCCACTTT.